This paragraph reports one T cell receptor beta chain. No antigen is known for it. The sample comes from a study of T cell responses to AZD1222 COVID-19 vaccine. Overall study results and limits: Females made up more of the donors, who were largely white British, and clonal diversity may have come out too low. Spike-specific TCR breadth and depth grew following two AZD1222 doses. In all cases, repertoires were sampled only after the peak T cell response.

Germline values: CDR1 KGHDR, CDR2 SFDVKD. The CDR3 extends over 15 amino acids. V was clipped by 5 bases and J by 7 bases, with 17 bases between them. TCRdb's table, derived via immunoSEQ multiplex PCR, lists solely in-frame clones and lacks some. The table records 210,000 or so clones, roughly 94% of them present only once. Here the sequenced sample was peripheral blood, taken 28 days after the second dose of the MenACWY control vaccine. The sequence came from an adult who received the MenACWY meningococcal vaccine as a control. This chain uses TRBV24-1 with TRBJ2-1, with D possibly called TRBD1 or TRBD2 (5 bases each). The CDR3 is CATSVHGGLRNEQFF. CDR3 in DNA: TGTGCCACCAGTGTTCATGGGGGTCTCAGAAATGAGCAGTTCTTC.